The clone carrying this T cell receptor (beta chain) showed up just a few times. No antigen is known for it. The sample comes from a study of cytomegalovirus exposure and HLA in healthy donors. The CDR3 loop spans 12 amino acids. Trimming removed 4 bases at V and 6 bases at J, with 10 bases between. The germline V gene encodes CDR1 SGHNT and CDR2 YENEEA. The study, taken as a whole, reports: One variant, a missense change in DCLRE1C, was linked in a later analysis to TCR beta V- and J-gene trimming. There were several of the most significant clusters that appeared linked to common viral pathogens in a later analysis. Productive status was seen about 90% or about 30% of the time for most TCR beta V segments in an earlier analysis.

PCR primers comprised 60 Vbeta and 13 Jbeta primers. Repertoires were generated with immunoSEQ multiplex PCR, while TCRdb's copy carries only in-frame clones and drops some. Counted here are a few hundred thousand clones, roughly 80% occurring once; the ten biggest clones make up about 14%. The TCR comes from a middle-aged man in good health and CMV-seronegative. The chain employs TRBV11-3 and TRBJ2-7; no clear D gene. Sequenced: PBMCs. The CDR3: CASSSDTGEQYF. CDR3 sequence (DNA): TGTGCCAGCAGCTCTGACACCGGCGAGCAGTACTTC.